The 21 T cell receptor beta chains presented below share a single source sample, sequenced in a study of technical replicates of blood from several donors. Repertoires were generated with immunoSEQ multiplex PCR, while TCRdb's copy carries only in-frame clones and drops some. The profile covers 60,000 to 95,000 clones, with about nine tenths appearing a single time and approximately 0.34% taken by the ten largest. The sequenced sample consisted of T cells isolated from PBMCs. These receptors were taken from a human donor in good health. Some clones in this sample may be carry-over from other donors' samples.

This chain uses TRBV5-6 with TRBJ2-5, with 8 bases that match TRBD2. With 5 bases clipped from V and 5 bases from J, the junction kept 8 bases outside the gene matches. Per the germline V gene, CDR1 is SGHDT and CDR2 is YYEEEE. The CDR3 is 14 amino acids. CDR3 DNA: TGTGCCAGCAGACATAGCGGGACGGTTGAGACCCAGTACTTC. Its protein product is CASRHSGTVETQYF. The full variable domain, completed using reference TRBV5-6 and TRBJ2-5, is DAGVTQSPTHLIKTRGQQVTLRCSPKSGHDTVSWYQQALGQGPQFIFQYYEEEERQRGNFPDRFSGHQFPNYSSELNVNALLLGDSALYLCASRHSGTVETQYFGPGTRLLVL.

The J gene is TRBJ1-6, the V gene TRBV2, with 8 bases matching TRBD1. J was trimmed by 6 bases and V by 6 bases; bases with no gene match: 7. CDR1 and CDR2 from the germline V gene are SNHLY and FYNNEI. The CDR3 totals 15 residues. This CDR3 is CASSLPTGGNSPLHF. As DNA, the CDR3 is TGTGCCAGCAGCCTTCCCACAGGGGGTAATTCACCCCTCCACTTT.

This chain joins TRBV12-5 and TRBJ1-6, with 10 bases fitting TRBD1. Per germline, CDR1 LGHNT and CDR2 FRNRAP. This CDR3 has 14 residues. The V gene end was trimmed by 7 bases and the J gene end by 9 bases; junction bases not matched to a gene: 6. The CDR3 reads CASEIGTGVSPLHF. The CDR3 nucleotides read TGTGCTAGTGAAATAGGGACAGGGGTTTCACCCCTCCACTTT.

V gene TRBV30 combines with J gene TRBJ1-2; D might be TRBD1 (5 bases). Germline CDR1 and CDR2: GTSNPN and SVGIG (reference sequence). The CDR3 covers 13 residues. The V end was cut by 4 bases, the J end by 6 bases, with 15 bases between. The CDR3 reads CAWTPSGGNGYTF. CDR3 nucleotides: TGTGCCTGGACCCCCTCGGGGGGAAATGGCTACACCTTC.

This chain connects TRBV27 to TRBJ2-2; D uncertain. This CDR3 spans 11 amino acids. Germline loops: CDR1 MNHEY, CDR2 SMNVEV (reference sequence). V lost 3 bases, J lost 7 bases, and 3 bases lay in between. The CDR3 DNA is TGTGCCAGCAGTTTCCGCGGGGAGCTGTTTTTT. Its translation is CASSFRGELFF.

The chain has TRBV19 and TRBJ2-7; D may be TRBD2 (7 bases). Germline V gene lookup returns CDR1 LNHDA and CDR2 SQIVND (reference sequence). The CDR3 spans 13 residues. V shed 5 bases and J shed 6 bases, with 14 bases lying between them. The CDR3 coding sequence is TGTGCCAGTAGTTTTGGAGGGGGGGCCGAGCAGTACTTC. It yields the protein CASSFGGGAEQYF.

The V call is TRBV6-6, the J call TRBJ1-1, with D tentatively TRBD1 (5 bases). Germline V CDR1 and CDR2: MNHNY, SVGAGI (reference sequence). There are 13 residues in the CDR3. V was shortened by 2 bases and J by 4 bases, with 8 bases between the two germline ends. In DNA form, the CDR3 reads TGTGCCAGCAGTTACCGGGGGGTCACTGAAGCTTTCTTT. This gives the protein CASSYRGVTEAFF.

About this clone itself: Its ends do not fully match the called genes, so a read error is possible. V and J are TRBV13 and TRBJ2-7; 8 positions agree with TRBD1. Germline V gene lookup returns CDR1 PRHDT and CDR2 FYEKMQ (reference sequence). This CDR3 comprises 14 residues. The CDR3: CVSSLQGAIHEQYF. The CDR3 nucleotides are TGTGTCAGCAGCTTGCAGGGGGCTATCCACGAGCAGTACTTC.

This clone was observed once. This CDR3 reads CASSDLTGRGYTF. The DNA of the CDR3 is TGTGCCAGCAGTGACCTGACAGGTAGAGGCTACACCTTC. This chain joins TRBV6-4 and TRBJ1-2; weak D call: TRBD1 (6 bases). The CDR3 sequence is 13 residues long. Trimming shortened V by 2 bases and J by 8 bases, and 12 bases separated the two germline ends. Germline V lookup: CDR1 MRHNA, CDR2 SNTAGT.

This clone appeared a single time. The chain has TRBV27 and TRBJ2-2, with D tentatively TRBD2 (6 bases). The V end was cut by 3 bases, the J end by 5 bases, with 7 bases between. CDR3 length: 13 residues. Germline CDR1 and CDR2: MNHEY and SMNVEV (reference sequence). This CDR3 is CASSLEGTGELFF. In DNA, the CDR3 is TGTGCCAGCAGTTTGGAGGGGACCGGGGAGCTGTTTTTT.

The V call is TRBV10-3, the J call TRBJ1-1, with D hard to call. This CDR3 is 16 amino acids long. V dropped 8 bases and J dropped 3 bases, with 22 bases sitting between them. Per germline, CDR1 ENHRY and CDR2 SYGVKD. The CDR3 loop is CAIVPKPQNRYTEAFF. Written as DNA, the CDR3 is TGTGCCATCGTACCCAAGCCCCAAAACCGCTACACTGAAGCTTTCTTT.

V gene TRBV30 combines with J gene TRBJ2-4; 10 positions match TRBD2. This CDR3 has 20 amino acids. CDR1 and CDR2 (germline): GTSNPN, SVGIG (reference sequence). Unmatched junction bases numbered 17, after V lost 3 bases and J lost 0 bases. This CDR3 reads CAWSVVRASGGYLAKNIQYF. The CDR3 coding sequence is TGTGCCTGGAGCGTCGTCCGAGCTAGCGGGGGATACCTAGCCAAAAACATTCAGTACTTC.

This clone was counted only a few times. The chain is built from TRBV5-4 and TRBJ1-1; perhaps TRBD1 as D (5 bases). V was trimmed by 4 bases and J by 0 bases, leaving 19 bases between them. Germline lookup yields CDR1 SGHNT and CDR2 YYREEE (reference sequence). CDR3 length: 17 residues. As DNA, the CDR3 is TGTGCCAGCAGCCGGGACGGACTAAAAGGTTTGAACACTGAAGCTTTCTTT. It codes for CASSRDGLKGLNTEAFF.

The chain combines TRBV19 with TRBJ2-2; a possible D gene is TRBD1 (6 bases). There are 14 residues in the CDR3. Trimming removed 6 bases from V and 5 bases from J, with 13 bases in between. The V gene's germline CDR1 is LNHDA and CDR2 SQIVND (reference sequence). Here the CDR3 reads CASRYPQGTGELFF. For the CDR3, the DNA is TGTGCCAGTAGGTACCCACAGGGAACCGGGGAGCTGTTTTTT.

This clone was observed a single time. The gene calls are TRBV4-2 and TRBJ1-2; 7 bases line up with TRBD1. The germline V gene has CDR1 LGHNA and CDR2 YNFKEQ. Trimming cost V 2 bases and J 2 bases; bases outside gene matches: 5. The CDR3 totals 15 residues. The CDR3 region is CASSQTPQGNYGYTF. The CDR3 nucleotides read TGTGCCAGCAGCCAAACCCCACAGGGGAACTATGGCTACACCTTC.

The chain recombines TRBV18 with TRBJ2-1, with D possibly matching TRBD1 (6 bases). Deletions cut 5 bases from V and 6 bases from J, with 17 bases between. Germline V lookup: CDR1 KGHSH, CDR2 LQKENI. There are 15 residues in the CDR3. The CDR3 protein is CASSIPDRGTNEQFF. The CDR3 DNA sequence: TGTGCCAGCTCAATCCCGGACAGAGGAACCAATGAGCAGTTCTTC.

The chain combines TRBV6-1 with TRBJ2-5; maybe TRBD1 (5 bases). V was pared by 7 bases and J by 5 bases, with 5 bases between. The germline CDR1 and CDR2 sequences are MNHNS and SASEGT. This CDR3 is built from 10 residues. The CDR3 coding sequence is TGTGCCAGCACAGGGGAGACCCAGTACTTC. Residues: CASTGETQYF.

In its sample, this clone was seen a few times. The chain joins TRBV27 to TRBJ2-3; tentative D call: TRBD1 (5 bases). CDR3 length: 15 residues. Trimming shortened V by 5 bases and J by 4 bases, and 16 bases separated the two germline ends. The germline V gene encodes CDR1 MNHEY and CDR2 SMNVEV (reference sequence). The CDR3 reads CASSPYFQGPDTQYF. The DNA for the CDR3 is TGTGCCAGCAGTCCATACTTCCAGGGTCCAGATACGCAGTATTTT.

The chain uses TRBV7-9 and TRBJ1-6; perhaps TRBD1 as D (6 bases). V was trimmed by 3 bases and J by 0 bases, leaving 9 bases between them. CDR1 is SEHNR, CDR2 FQNEAQ, per germline (reference sequence). The CDR3 spans 16 residues. The CDR3 reads CASSFGQTSYNSPLHF. The CDR3 bases are TGTGCCAGCAGCTTCGGACAGACCTCCTATAATTCACCCCTCCACTTT. Using reference TRBV7-9 and TRBJ1-6 for the parts outside the CDR3, the full variable domain is DTGVSQNPRHKITKRGQNVTFRCDPISEHNRLYWYRQTLGQGPEFLTYFQNEAQLEKSRLLSDRFSAERPKGSFSTLEIQRTEQGDSAMYLCASSFGQTSYNSPLHFGNGTRLTVT.

This clone was seen a single time. This rearrangement joins TRBV10-1 to TRBJ2-1; 9 bases agree with TRBD2. Germline V lookup: CDR1 WNHNN, CDR2 SYGVQD (reference sequence). This CDR3 region has 14 residues. J was trimmed by 10 bases and V by 2 bases; bases with no gene match: 6. The CDR3 DNA reads as TGCGCCAGCAGTGAGGTGCGGGAGGGTTCAGAGCAGTTCTTC. Translated: CASSEVREGSEQFF.

V is TRBV27 and J is TRBJ2-1, with TRBD1 as a possible D gene (6 bases). Germline V gives CDR1 MNHEY, CDR2 SMNVEV (reference sequence). Deletions cut 6 bases from V and 9 bases from J, with 18 bases between. The CDR3 sequence is 14 residues long. CDR3 nucleotide sequence: TGTGCCAGCAGAACGACGACAGGTCTAGGTGAGCAGTTCTTC. Its protein is CASRTTTGLGEQFF.